This TCR beta chain was observed in a study of cytomegalovirus exposure and HLA in healthy donors. Study context: Some 180 million T cells yielded fewer than 120 million unique TCR beta sequences in earlier analysis.

Study observations and caveats: Likely technical artifact: a cluster of highly shared sequence variants.

A word on this clone: The antigen remains unidentified.

It was with 60 Vbeta and 13 Jbeta primers that the PCR ran. Generated by immunoSEQ multiplex PCR, the TCRdb table keeps only in-frame clones and is missing some. The table lists some 170,000 clones, 82% of them singletons, with roughly 0.99% in the top ten. With 7 bases clipped from V and 4 bases from J, the junction kept 5 bases outside the gene matches. The CDR3 length is 13 residues. In germline, CDR1 is MGHDK, CDR2 SYGVNS. This receptor was obtained from a girl aged 2 to 9 in good health and CMV-seropositive. The sequencing input was PBMCs. This chain joins TRBV25-1 and TRBJ2-3; 7 bases match TRBD2. CDR3 coding DNA: TGTGCCAGCAATTTACGGGAGGCAGATACGCAGTATTTT. It encodes CASNLREADTQYF.